These 30 T cell receptor beta chains were sequenced from one sample in a study of blood T cell repertoires in COVID-19. The protocol was immunoSEQ multiplex PCR, while the TCRdb copy is restricted to in-frame clones and leaves out a portion. The profile shows about 130,000 clones, 70% to 85% of them singletons. Material: peripheral blood. All receptors derive from a woman older than 75 with acute or convalescent COVID-19.

The rearrangement joins TRBV7-9 to TRBJ1-3; maybe TRBD1 (5 bases). This CDR3 contains 17 residues. Per the germline V gene, CDR1 is SEHNR and CDR2 is FQNEAQ (reference sequence). Trimming removed 5 bases at V and 2 bases at J, with 19 bases between. CDR3 loop: CASSDVTALRAGNTIYF. CDR3 in DNA: TGTGCCAGCAGCGACGTTACGGCCCTCAGGGCTGGAAACACCATATATTTT.

The rearrangement links TRBV15 to TRBJ2-1; 9 bases line up with TRBD2. The CDR3 sequence is 17 residues long. The V segment lost 1 base and the J segment 8 bases; nucleotides outside the gene matches: 12. Germline CDR1 is LNHNV and CDR2 is YYDKDF (reference sequence). The CDR3 region has the DNA TGTGCCACCAGCAGAGTTCGACTAGCGGATCCTCGGCATGAGCAGTTCTTC. Translating gives CATSRVRLADPRHEQFF.

J is TRBJ1-2 and V is TRBV2, with a tentative D call TRBD1 (6 bases). Germline CDR1 SNHLY, CDR2 FYNNEI. CDR3 length: 19 residues. Trimming removed 4 bases from V and 1 base from J, with 25 bases in between. The CDR3 protein is CASSGYKSTSTGRNYGYTF. CDR3 DNA sequence: TGTGCCAGCAGTGGCTACAAGTCCACGTCGACAGGACGTAACTATGGCTACACCTTC.

The chain couples TRBV18 to TRBJ1-6; the match to TRBD1 covers 8 bases. CDR1 is KGHSH, CDR2 LQKENI, per germline. This CDR3 region has 16 residues. Trimming took 6 bases from V and 5 from J; bases not matched to a gene: 9. Written as DNA, the CDR3 is TGTGCCAGCTCCCCTTCCGTGGGACAGGATAATTCACCCCTCCACTTT. Protein product: CASSPSVGQDNSPLHF.

The V call is TRBV4-2, the J call TRBJ2-3, with D unclear. Trimming took off 0 bases at V and 8 bases at J, with 15 bases between the two ends. Germline assignment: CDR1 LGHNA and CDR2 YNFKEQ. The CDR3 is made up of 15 amino acids. CDR3 in DNA: TGTGCCAGCAGCCAAGATAAGGTAGCTCGAGGTACGCAGTATTTT. Its translation: CASSQDKVARGTQYF.

This rearrangement joins TRBV7-2 to TRBJ1-4; D remains unclear. With 2 bases removed from V and 3 bases from J, the gap between germline ends came to 10 bases. The CDR3 is made up of 15 amino acids. Germline-derived CDR1 and CDR2 are SGHTA and FQGNSA. CDR3 in DNA: TGTGCCAGCAGCTTATCTCGACGGGCTAATGAAAAACTGTTTTTT. This gives the protein CASSLSRRANEKLFF.

This chain connects TRBV5-6 to TRBJ2-1; D is possibly TRBD2 (6 bases). CDR3 length equals 17 residues. The V gene's germline CDR1 is SGHDT and CDR2 YYEEEE. Trimming left V 4 bases short and J 8 bases short, with 25 bases between. CDR3 amino acids: CASSRLFGGKGRYEQFF. The CDR3 DNA follows: TGTGCCAGCAGCAGGCTCTTTGGGGGGAAGGGTAGGTATGAGCAGTTCTTC.

This chain uses TRBV19 with TRBJ1-1; 8 bases fit TRBD1. CDR3 length equals 15 residues. J was trimmed by 3 bases and V by 5 bases; bases with no gene match: 8. Germline loops: CDR1 LNHDA, CDR2 SQIVND (reference sequence). The CDR3, as DNA: TGTGCCAGTAGTGTTCGACAGGGGCCGTACACTGAAGCTTTCTTT. Its translation: CASSVRQGPYTEAFF.

This clone was counted once. V gene TRBV11-3 combines with J gene TRBJ2-1, with D uncertain. Germline V lookup: CDR1 SGHNT, CDR2 YENEEA. The CDR3 totals 13 residues. V was pared by 2 bases and J by 5 bases, with 7 bases between. In DNA, the CDR3 is TGTGCCAGCAGCTTATCACAGAACAATGAGCAGTTCTTC. Its protein product is CASSLSQNNEQFF.

The chain has TRBV9 and TRBJ2-1; 7 nucleotides align to TRBD1. This CDR3 spans 16 amino acids. The junction had 10 bases not matched to a gene; V was cut back by 0 bases and J by 7 bases. From germline, CDR1 is SGDLS and CDR2 YYNGEE. The chain's CDR3 is CASSVAYRTGLNEQFF. CDR3 DNA: TGTGCCAGCAGCGTAGCTTACAGGACAGGCCTGAATGAGCAGTTCTTC.

The chain recombines TRBV5-1 with TRBJ2-7; TRBD2 matches 7 bases. In germline, CDR1 is SGHRS, CDR2 YFSETQ. Trimming removed 4 bases from V and 3 bases from J; junction bases left unmatched: 10. CDR3 length: 15 residues. The CDR3 region has the DNA TGCGCCAGCAGCCCCCGAGGGGAGGGTCTCTACGAGCAGTACTTC. This sequence encodes CASSPRGEGLYEQYF.

The gene calls are TRBV11-2 and TRBJ2-7; 9 bases line up with TRBD2. This CDR3 region has 15 residues. Per germline, CDR1 SGHAT and CDR2 FQNNGV. V shed 9 bases, J shed 3 bases, and the junction held 12 bases outside the gene matches. The CDR3: CASGVTRGGFYEQYF. CDR3 nucleotide sequence: TGTGCCAGTGGGGTAACGCGGGGGGGTTTCTACGAGCAGTACTTC.

The chain uses TRBV2 and TRBJ2-7; tentatively, D is TRBD1 (5 bases). The CDR3 contains 14 residues. V was pared by 6 bases and J by 3 bases, with 15 bases between. The germline CDR1 and CDR2 sequences are SNHLY and FYNNEI. Here the CDR3 DNA reads TGTGCCAGCAGGGCAGGGCGAATCAACTACGAGCAGTACTTC. This encodes CASRAGRINYEQYF.

This sequence joins TRBV10-3 and TRBJ2-3; TRBD2 matches 13 bases. The CDR3 covers 18 residues. The V gene's germline CDR1 is ENHRY and CDR2 SYGVKD. V shed 6 bases and J 0 bases; nucleotides not matched to a gene: 9. Written as DNA, the CDR3 is TGTGCCATCAGCGGACTAGCGGGAGCGTCAAGGAGCACAGATACGCAGTATTTT. It specifies CAISGLAGASRSTDTQYF.

This clone was picked up one time. CDR3 DNA: TGTGCCAGCTCACCTTTTGACAGCGACGTCGAGGCTGAAGCTTTCTTT. Protein sequence: CASSPFDSDVEAEAFF. The genes are TRBV18 and TRBJ1-1; perhaps TRBD1 as D (5 bases). Trimming removed 3 bases from V and 6 bases from J, with 20 bases in between. Germline V gene sequence: CDR1 KGHSH, CDR2 LQKENI. CDR3 size: 16 residues.

The V and J genes are TRBV3-1 (or the pseudogene TRBV3-2) and TRBJ2-6; 11 bases map to TRBD1. Germline CDR1 reads LGHDT; CDR2 reads YNNKEL (reference sequence). The CDR3 is made up of 19 amino acids. V lost 4 bases to trimming and J lost 0 bases; unmatched junction nucleotides: 8. The CDR3 sequence is CASSPYAGTGGSGANVLTF. CDR3 nucleotide sequence: TGTGCCAGCAGCCCGTATGCGGGGACAGGGGGCTCTGGGGCCAACGTCCTGACTTTC.

The V gene is TRBV30, the J gene TRBJ2-3; 8 bases fit TRBD2. Germline CDR1 is GTSNPN and CDR2 is SVGIG (reference sequence). There are 15 residues in the CDR3. V shed 0 bases, J shed 5 bases, and the junction held 7 bases outside the gene matches. The chain's CDR3 is CAWSVAGGALDTQYF. The CDR3 DNA is TGTGCCTGGAGTGTTGCGGGGGGCGCCTTAGATACGCAGTATTTT.

This clone was picked up one time. This sequence joins TRBV19 and TRBJ1-2; 11 bases align to TRBD1. The CDR3 totals 18 residues. With V trimmed by 6 bases and J by 4 bases, 16 bases remained unmatched. Germline V gene sequence: CDR1 LNHDA, CDR2 SQIVND (reference sequence). DNA for the CDR3: TGTGCCAGTAGACCAACCATCGGACAGGGGGCCCTTTTCTATGGCTACACCTTC. Its translation: CASRPTIGQGALFYGYTF.

The V gene is TRBV2, the J gene TRBJ1-2; D is possibly TRBD1 (6 bases). CDR1 and CDR2 from the germline V gene are SNHLY and FYNNEI. V gave up 6 bases and J gave up 0 bases, with 11 bases separating them. The CDR3 extends over 14 amino acids. The CDR3 region has the DNA TGTGCCAGCAGGGTCGAGGGGGCTAACTATGGCTACACCTTC. This gives the protein CASRVEGANYGYTF.

This chain joins TRBV6-5 and TRBJ2-7, with a possible D match to TRBD2 (5 bases). V dropped 7 bases and J dropped 2 bases, with 15 bases sitting between them. Germline V CDR1 and CDR2: MNHEY, SVGAGI. CDR3 size: 14 residues. CDR3 loop: CASKRASGAYEQYF. Here the CDR3 DNA reads TGTGCCAGCAAAAGGGCATCCGGGGCCTACGAGCAGTACTTC.

The rearrangement uses TRBV19 and TRBJ2-2; possible D gene TRBD2, 5 bases. This CDR3 is 15 amino acids long. The ends were cut back, 5 bases at V and 0 bases at J, with 10 bases in the middle. Germline CDR1 is LNHDA and CDR2 is SQIVND (reference sequence). The DNA of the CDR3 is TGTGCCAGTAGTCCCGGGGTCTCGAACACCGGGGAGCTGTTTTTT. This codes for CASSPGVSNTGELFF.

Written as DNA, the CDR3 is TGTGCCAGCAGCCCGAGCGGTGGGGATACGCAGTATTTT. Its translation is CASSPSGGDTQYF. The rearrangement joins TRBV7-3 to TRBJ2-3; D is possibly TRBD2 (5 bases). V dropped 5 bases and J dropped 6 bases, with 12 bases sitting between them. The CDR3 consists of 13 residues. Germline CDR1 reads SGHTA; CDR2 reads FQGTGA.

The CDR3 region has the DNA TGCAGCCCGCAGGCGGGGGATACGCAGTATTTT. The encoded protein is CSPQAGDTQYF. V usage is TRBV29-1 and J usage is TRBJ2-3; possible D gene TRBD2, 6 bases. Trimming removed 8 bases from V and 6 bases from J, with 12 bases in between. CDR3 length: 11 residues. The V gene's germline CDR1 is SQVTM and CDR2 ANQGSEA.

This rearrangement joins TRBV12-3 or TRBV12-4 to TRBJ2-3; D is ambiguous. Trimming pared 5 bases from V and 0 bases from J, leaving 6 bases between. The CDR3 runs to 13 residues. The CDR3 DNA is TGTGCCAGCAGTCCAATGAGCACAGATACGCAGTATTTT. Its translation is CASSPMSTDTQYF.

The gene calls are TRBV3-1 (or the pseudogene TRBV3-2) and TRBJ2-3, with 10 nucleotides matching TRBD2. From germline, CDR1 is LGHDT and CDR2 YNNKEL (reference sequence). V dropped 4 bases and J dropped 5; count of bases not matched to a gene: 9. The CDR3 is made up of 16 amino acids. As DNA, the CDR3 is TGTGCCAGCAGCCGGAGCGGGGGGGCCCGCCAAGATACGCAGTATTTT. Amino acid sequence: CASSRSGGARQDTQYF.

The chain couples TRBV30 to TRBJ2-1, with D unclear. Germline values: CDR1 GTSNPN, CDR2 SVGIG (reference sequence). CDR3 length: 10 amino acids. In nucleotides, the CDR3 is TGTGCTCGGCTAGACAATGAGCAGTTCTTC. Translated, it gives CARLDNEQFF. The full variable domain, rest sourced from reference TRBV30 and TRBJ2-1, is SQTIHQWPATLVQPVGSPLSLECTVEGTSNPNLYWYRQAAGRGLQLLFYSVGIGQISSEVPQNLSASRPQDRQFILSSKKLLLSDSGFYLCARLDNEQFFGPGTRLTVL.

This chain connects TRBV27 to TRBJ2-7, with 7 positions matching TRBD2. The CDR3 covers 16 residues. The junction had 10 bases not matched to a gene; V was cut back by 5 bases and J by 0 bases. Per the germline V gene, CDR1 is MNHEY and CDR2 is SMNVEV (reference sequence). CDR3 amino acids: CASSPLGGARSYEQYF. The CDR3 DNA sequence: TGTGCCAGCAGTCCGTTGGGAGGGGCCCGCTCCTACGAGCAGTACTTC.

The J gene is TRBJ2-3, the V gene TRBV9, with D possibly matching TRBD2 (6 bases). Trimming pared 1 base from V and 1 base from J, leaving 13 bases between. This CDR3 comprises 16 residues. Germline V gene lookup returns CDR1 SGDLS and CDR2 YYNGEE. For the CDR3, the DNA is TGTGCCAGCAGCGTAACGGGGGACCCAGGCACAGATACGCAGTATTTT. This codes for CASSVTGDPGTDTQYF.

The rearrangement joins TRBV29-1 to TRBJ2-3; 7 bases are shared with TRBD2. This CDR3 is 12 amino acids long. The V gene end was trimmed by 7 bases and the J gene end by 4 bases; junction bases not matched to a gene: 5. Germline CDR1 is SQVTM and CDR2 is ANQGSEA. The CDR3 loop reads CSAPRGADTQYF. For the CDR3, the DNA is TGCAGCGCCCCCCGGGGGGCAGATACGCAGTATTTT.

The chain combines TRBV15 with TRBJ2-1; TRBD2 agrees at 15 bases. The junction had 13 bases not matched to a gene; V was cut back by 0 bases and J by 10 bases. CDR1 is LNHNV, CDR2 YYDKDF, per germline (reference sequence). The CDR3 consists of 19 residues. CDR3 loop: CATSRDRGTSGGSLVEQFF. Here the CDR3 DNA reads TGTGCCACCAGCAGAGATCGTGGGACTAGCGGGGGGTCTCTGGTAGAGCAGTTCTTC.